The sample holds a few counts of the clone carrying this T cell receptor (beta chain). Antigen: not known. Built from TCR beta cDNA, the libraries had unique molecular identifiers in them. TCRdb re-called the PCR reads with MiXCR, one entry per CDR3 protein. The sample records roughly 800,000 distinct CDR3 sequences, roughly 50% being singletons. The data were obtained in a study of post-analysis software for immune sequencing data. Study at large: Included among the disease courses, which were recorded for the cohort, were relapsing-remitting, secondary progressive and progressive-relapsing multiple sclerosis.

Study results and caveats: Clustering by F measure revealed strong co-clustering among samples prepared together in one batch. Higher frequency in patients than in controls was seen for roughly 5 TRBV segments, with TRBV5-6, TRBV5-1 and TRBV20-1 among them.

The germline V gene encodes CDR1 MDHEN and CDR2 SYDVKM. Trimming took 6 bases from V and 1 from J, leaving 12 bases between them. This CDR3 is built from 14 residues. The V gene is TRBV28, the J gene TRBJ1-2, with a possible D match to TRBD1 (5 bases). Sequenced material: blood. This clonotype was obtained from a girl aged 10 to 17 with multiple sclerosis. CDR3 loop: CASSQQTVNYGYTF. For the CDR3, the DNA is TGTGCCAGCAGCCAACAGACAGTTAACTATGGCTACACCTTC.